The 12 T cell receptor beta chains below were found in one sample sequenced in a study of blood T cell repertoires in COVID-19. The table came from immunoSEQ multiplex PCR; TCRdb's copy has only in-frame clones and leaves some out. The top ten clones hold under 1.5% of a sample with approximately 240,000 clones, around 85% of them seen once. The sequenced sample consisted of PBMCs or T cells enriched from blood (not recorded which). Source of these receptors: a woman in her thirties or forties with acute COVID-19.

The V and J genes are TRBV11-2 and TRBJ2-1, with 14 bases identical to TRBD2. CDR3 length equals 16 residues. Germline CDR1 is SGHAT and CDR2 is FQNNGV. V lost 7 bases and J lost 4; bases outside the gene matches: 6. CDR3 loop: CASIRTSGGTYNEQFF. CDR3 DNA: TGTGCCAGCATAAGGACTAGCGGGGGGACTTACAATGAGCAGTTCTTC.

This clone has more than one count but fewer than ten. The chain combines TRBV5-1 with TRBJ1-5; tentative D call: TRBD1 (6 bases). This CDR3 region has 14 residues. CDR1 and CDR2 (germline): SGHRS, YFSETQ. Trimming cost V 7 bases and J 4 bases, with 15 bases left between them. The CDR3 DNA is TGCGCCAGCTCCCCTACAGGGCCTAATCAGCCCCAGCATTTT. Its protein is CASSPTGPNQPQHF.

The V gene is TRBV5-8, the J gene TRBJ1-1; D perhaps matches TRBD1 (6 bases). The CDR3 loop spans 15 amino acids. CDR1 is SGHTS and CDR2 is YDEGEE in the germline V gene. Trimming stripped 4 bases from V and 4 bases from J, with 17 bases between. CDR3 DNA: TGTGCCAGCAGCCTACAGGGTGTGGGGAGCACTGAAGCTTTCTTT. As protein: CASSLQGVGSTEAFF. Based on the CDR3 plus reference TRBV5-8 and TRBJ1-1, the full variable domain is EAGVTQSPTHLIKTRGQQATLRCSPISGHTSVYWYQQALGLGLQFLLWYDEGEERNRGNFPPRFSGRQFPNYSSELNVNALELEDSALYLCASSLQGVGSTEAFFGQGTRLTVV.

In its sample, this clone was seen once. The J gene is TRBJ2-3, the V gene TRBV29-1, with D unclear. CDR3 length equals 12 residues. With 3 bases removed from V and 3 bases from J, the gap between germline ends came to 7 bases. The germline V gene has CDR1 SQVTM and CDR2 ANQGSEA. CDR3 coding DNA: TGCAGCGTTGAGAAGGAGACAGATACGCAGTATTTT. This encodes CSVEKETDTQYF.

The table lists this clone with a count of one. The J gene is TRBJ2-1, the V gene TRBV6-5, with 7 nucleotides matching TRBD1. Per the germline V gene, CDR1 is MNHEY and CDR2 is SVGAGI. This CDR3 contains 15 residues. V shed 5 bases, J shed 0 bases, and the junction held 4 bases outside the gene matches. CDR3 in amino acids: CASSRQGPSYNEQFF. CDR3 nucleotide sequence: TGTGCCAGCAGTCGACAGGGCCCCTCCTACAATGAGCAGTTCTTC.

The CDR3 spells CASSLFGQTNTEAFF. CDR3 in DNA: TGTGCCAGCAGTTTATTCGGACAGACGAACACTGAAGCTTTCTTT. This chain links TRBV28 with TRBJ1-1; possible D gene TRBD1, 6 bases. The germline gives CDR1 MDHEN, CDR2 SYDVKM. The CDR3 sequence is 15 residues long. V was pared by 1 base and J by 1 base, with 10 bases between.

The gene calls are TRBV3-1 (or the pseudogene TRBV3-2) and TRBJ2-5, with a possible D match to TRBD2 (5 bases). Germline V lookup: CDR1 LGHDT, CDR2 YNNKEL (reference sequence). The CDR3 spans 13 residues. Trimming pared 1 base from V and 2 bases from J, leaving 5 bases between. Here the CDR3 reads CASSQGGQETQYF. The CDR3, as DNA: TGTGCCAGCAGCCAAGGAGGGCAAGAGACCCAGTACTTC.

This chain uses TRBV5-1 with TRBJ2-5; 9 nucleotides agree with TRBD1. The CDR3 is 15 amino acids. The germline CDR1 and CDR2 sequences are SGHRS and YFSETQ. The junction had 5 bases not matched to a gene; V was cut back by 0 bases and J by 5 bases. In nucleotides, the CDR3 is TGCGCCAGCAGCTTGGCCGACAGGGGGAGGGAGACCCAGTACTTC. Encoded protein: CASSLADRGRETQYF.

This clone is a singleton in its sample. The CDR3 here is CASSRQAGNTEAFF. The CDR3, as DNA: TGTGCCAGCAGCCGACAGGCTGGAAACACTGAAGCTTTCTTT. The chain is built from TRBV9 and TRBJ1-1; a weak D match, TRBD1 (6 bases). The CDR3 is 14 residues long. In germline, CDR1 is SGDLS, CDR2 YYNGEE. V gave up 4 bases and J gave up 2 bases, with 12 bases separating them.

The table lists this clone with a few counts. CDR3 loop: CASSPQGENEQYF. CDR3 in DNA: TGTGCCAGCAGTCCACAGGGGGAGAACGAGCAGTACTTC. This sequence joins TRBV7-9 and TRBJ2-7, with TRBD1 matching over 8 bases. CDR1 is SEHNR, CDR2 FQNEAQ, per germline (reference sequence). The CDR3 consists of 13 residues. Germline trimming cut 6 bases from V and 5 bases from J; bases unmatched to any gene: 6.

The gene calls are TRBV19 and TRBJ2-1, with TRBD2 as a possible D gene (6 bases). Germline V gene lookup returns CDR1 LNHDA and CDR2 SQIVND (reference sequence). V lost 5 bases and J lost 4, with 18 bases in between. This CDR3 comprises 16 residues. CDR3: CASSVPVRAGYNEQFF. For the CDR3, the DNA is TGTGCCAGTAGTGTCCCGGTGAGGGCGGGGTACAATGAGCAGTTCTTC.

The J gene is TRBJ1-1, the V gene TRBV7-2, with D possibly being TRBD1 (6 bases). The V end lost 5 bases, the J end lost 6 bases, and 13 bases lay between the germline ends. This CDR3 is 13 amino acids long. Germline V gene sequence: CDR1 SGHTA, CDR2 FQGNSA. CDR3 coding DNA: TGTGCCAGCAGCCCTGACAGGAAAGCTGAAGCTTTCTTT. It codes for CASSPDRKAEAFF.